Each of the 9 T cell receptor beta chains below was sequenced from the same sample in a study of PD-L1 blockade in urothelial cancer. Time point here: peripheral blood 6 weeks after treatment start. Profiling relied on immunoSEQ multiplex PCR, and the TCRdb table lists in-frame clones only, not all of them. The sample lists around 49,000 clones, 70% to 90% occurring once. The sample consisted of PBMCs, taken around atezolizumab (anti-PD-L1) treatment. The origin of the receptors is a man between 60 and 75 years old with urothelial cancer.

V and J are TRBV28 and TRBJ2-1; 12 bases align to TRBD1. This CDR3 contains 17 residues. Germline-derived CDR1 and CDR2 are MDHEN and SYDVKM. J gave up 0 bases and V 6 bases, and 6 bases lay outside the gene matches. CDR3 sequence: CASSAGTGGSSYNEQFF. The CDR3, as DNA: TGTGCCAGCAGCGCCGGGACAGGGGGCTCCTCCTACAATGAGCAGTTCTTC.

This sequence joins TRBV19 and TRBJ2-7; 9 bases are a match to TRBD2. Trimming cost V 6 bases and J 2 bases; bases outside gene matches: 5. This CDR3 contains 14 residues. CDR1 is LNHDA, CDR2 SQIVND, per germline (reference sequence). The CDR3 protein is CASSPSSGAYEQYF. CDR3 nucleotide sequence: TGTGCCAGTAGCCCTTCTAGCGGGGCCTACGAGCAGTACTTC.

The rearrangement links TRBV7-9 to TRBJ2-2; a weak D match, TRBD2 (6 bases). The V and J ends lost 6 bases and 6 bases respectively, with 11 bases between them. This CDR3 spans 13 amino acids. From germline, CDR1 is SEHNR and CDR2 FQNEAQ (reference sequence). The CDR3 loop reads CASRATSAGELFF. CDR3 DNA: TGTGCCAGCAGAGCGACTAGTGCCGGGGAGCTGTTTTTT.

This clone appeared a single time. The chain couples TRBV4-2 to TRBJ1-5, with a weak D call TRBD1 (6 bases). CDR3 length: 18 amino acids. V lost 4 bases to trimming and J lost 3 bases, with 22 bases between them. Per germline, CDR1 LGHNA and CDR2 YNFKEQ. The CDR3 protein is CASSPGGGLDAVNQPQHF. In DNA form, the CDR3 reads TGTGCCAGCAGCCCCGGGGGGGGGCTGGACGCTGTCAATCAGCCCCAGCATTTT.

CDR3 protein: CASGGTGLGYTF. In nucleotides, the CDR3 is TGTGCTAGTGGGGGGACAGGGCTAGGCTACACCTTC. V usage is TRBV12-5 and J usage is TRBJ1-2; 9 nucleotides line up with TRBD1. Trimming removed 6 bases from V and 8 bases from J; junction bases left unmatched: 4. The CDR3 sequence is 12 residues long. CDR1 is LGHNT, CDR2 FRNRAP, per germline.

The chain carries TRBV11-2 and TRBJ1-4, with a weak D call TRBD1 (5 bases). The CDR3 consists of 15 residues. In germline, CDR1 is SGHAT, CDR2 FQNNGV. With 5 bases removed from V and 8 bases from J, the gap between germline ends came to 18 bases. Here the CDR3 DNA reads TGTGCCAGCAGCCGCGGCGGGGGGTCAAAGGAAAAACTGTTTTTT. It specifies CASSRGGGSKEKLFF. The complete variable domain, with remaining parts taken from reference TRBV11-2 and TRBJ1-4, reads EAGVAQSPRYKIIEKRQSVAFWCNPISGHATLYWYQQILGQGPKLLIQFQNNGVVDDSQLPKDRFSAERLKGVDSTLKIQPAKLEDSAVYLCASSRGGGSKEKLFFGSGTQLSVL.

The J gene is TRBJ1-3, the V gene TRBV19, with 9 bases identical to TRBD1. J lost 0 bases, V lost 6 bases, and 3 bases had no gene match. Germline CDR1 reads LNHDA; CDR2 reads SQIVND (reference sequence). This CDR3 comprises 15 residues. CDR3 sequence: CASRRTGDSGNTIYF. As DNA, the CDR3 is TGTGCCAGTAGAAGGACAGGGGACTCTGGAAACACCATATATTTT.

The chain carries TRBV5-4 and TRBJ2-7; TRBD1 agrees at 10 bases. This CDR3 comprises 14 residues. Germline lookup yields CDR1 SGHNT and CDR2 YYREEE (reference sequence). V lost 4 bases to trimming and J lost 5 bases; unmatched junction nucleotides: 6. The CDR3 DNA is TGTGCCAGCAGCCCGGACAGGGGGACCCACGAGCAGTACTTC. This codes for CASSPDRGTHEQYF. The complete variable domain, with remaining parts taken from reference TRBV5-4 and TRBJ2-7, reads ETGVTQSPTHLIKTRGQQVTLRCSSQSGHNTVSWYQQALGQGPQFIFQYYREEENGRGNFPPRFSGLQFPNYSSELNVNALELDDSALYLCASSPDRGTHEQYFGPGTRLTVT.

V usage is TRBV6-1 and J usage is TRBJ1-5, with D perhaps matching TRBD1 (6 bases). Germline V gene data show CDR1 as MNHNS and CDR2 as SASEGT. Trimming took 3 bases from V and 7 from J, leaving 13 bases between them. This CDR3 region has 14 residues. The CDR3 loop is CASSDSYREQPQHF. CDR3 DNA sequence: TGTGCCAGCAGTGACAGCTACAGGGAACAGCCCCAGCATTTT.